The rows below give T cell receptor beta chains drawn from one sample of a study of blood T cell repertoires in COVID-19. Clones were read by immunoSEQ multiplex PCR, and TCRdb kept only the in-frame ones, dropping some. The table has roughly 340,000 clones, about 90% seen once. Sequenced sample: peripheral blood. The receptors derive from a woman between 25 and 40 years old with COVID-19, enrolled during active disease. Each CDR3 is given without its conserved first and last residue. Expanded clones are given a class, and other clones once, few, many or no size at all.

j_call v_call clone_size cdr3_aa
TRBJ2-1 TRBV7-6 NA ASSLGWVAGGYNEQF
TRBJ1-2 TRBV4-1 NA ASSQGGGWYGYT
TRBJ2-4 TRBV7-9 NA ASSLDSLWQGASKNIQY
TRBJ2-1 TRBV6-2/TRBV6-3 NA ASSYSRTGQHEQF
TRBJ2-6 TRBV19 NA ASSISQGSGANVLT
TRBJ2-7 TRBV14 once ASSPQLNTGEQY
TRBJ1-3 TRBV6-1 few ASSEAFGTYTGNTIY
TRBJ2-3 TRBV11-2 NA ASSARPADTQY
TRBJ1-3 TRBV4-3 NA ASSRARGAMGNTIY
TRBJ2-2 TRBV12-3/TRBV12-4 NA ASSLGQGELF
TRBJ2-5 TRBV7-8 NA ASSFGQGGVSGKVETQY
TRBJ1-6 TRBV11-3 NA ASSSIPGQGAKLNSPLH
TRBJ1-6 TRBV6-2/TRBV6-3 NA ASSSPGRNSPLH
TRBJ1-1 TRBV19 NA ASSMEGSTEAF
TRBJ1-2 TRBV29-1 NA SVPVGQGYNYGYT
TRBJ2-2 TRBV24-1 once ATVASENTGELF
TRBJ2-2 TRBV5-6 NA ASSPQIAGGIGELF
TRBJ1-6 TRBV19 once ASREGQAYNSPLH
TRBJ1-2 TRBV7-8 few ASSLGSHSTNYGYT
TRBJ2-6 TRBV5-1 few ASSPTWSPGANVLT
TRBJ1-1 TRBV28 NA ASSLTASFNTEAF
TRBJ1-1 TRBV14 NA ASRLNRNTEAF
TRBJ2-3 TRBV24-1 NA ATSDGSRADTQY
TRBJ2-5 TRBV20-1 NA SASRPLSSGGALGQETQY
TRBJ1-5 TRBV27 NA ATHPRSTTYSNQPQH
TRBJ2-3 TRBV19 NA ASTRWGGGDTDTQY
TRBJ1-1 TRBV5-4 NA ASAGGAFTEAF
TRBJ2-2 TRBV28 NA ASSTSGRTGELF
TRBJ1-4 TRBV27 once ASGRTGVDEKLF
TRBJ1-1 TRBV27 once ASKNRGGEAF
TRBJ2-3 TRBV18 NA ASSPPASTDTQY
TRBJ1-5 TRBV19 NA ASRSRGQGGNQPQH
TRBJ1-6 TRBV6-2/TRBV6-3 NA ASSDRVDNSPLH
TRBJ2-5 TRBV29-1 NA SVEGTGWETQY
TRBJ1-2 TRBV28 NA ASKAGQGLGGSNYGYT
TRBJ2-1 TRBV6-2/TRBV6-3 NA ASSSPRLAGVKSSYNEQF
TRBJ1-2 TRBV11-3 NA ASSPESGSYYGYT
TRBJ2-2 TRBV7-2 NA ASSSSLTTGTGELF
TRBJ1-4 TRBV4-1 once ASSLPGATNEKLF
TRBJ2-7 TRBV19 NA ASSRSGGSSYEQY
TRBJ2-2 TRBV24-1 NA ATSDFRQGTGELF
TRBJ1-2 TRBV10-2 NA ASSESLGARNGYT
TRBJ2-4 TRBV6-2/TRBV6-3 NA ASSYGRQGGQNIQY
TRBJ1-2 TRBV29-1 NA SVGRGLSNYGYT
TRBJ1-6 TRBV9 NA ASSPRTGGASPLH
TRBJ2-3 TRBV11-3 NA ASSLSPAMDTQY
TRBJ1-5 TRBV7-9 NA ASSSGTGGMEPQH
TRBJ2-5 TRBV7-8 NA ASSLPLTGGETQY
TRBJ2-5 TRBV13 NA ASSLGASGDQETQY
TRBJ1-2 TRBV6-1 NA ASSGEMGRGNYGYT
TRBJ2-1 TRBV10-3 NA AIKGTSGGNNEQF
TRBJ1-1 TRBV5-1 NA ASSLAPGLGTEAF
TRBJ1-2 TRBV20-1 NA SARDLEVVA
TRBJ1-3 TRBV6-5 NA ASSNRAHSGNTIY